A single sample is the source of the 12 T cell receptor beta chains below, sequenced in a study of cytomegalovirus exposure and HLA in healthy donors. It was with 60 Vbeta and 13 Jbeta primers that the PCR ran. The repertoire was sequenced with immunoSEQ multiplex PCR; TCRdb's copy has only in-frame clones and lacks some. The sample includes around 190,000 clones, 79% of them seen just once. The sequencing sample was made of PBMCs. Every receptor here comes from a woman under 40 in good health and CMV-seropositive.

This clone was counted only a few times. The chain employs TRBV6-1 and TRBJ1-3; D gene ambiguous. The CDR3 consists of 13 residues. V shed 6 bases and J shed 4 bases, with 10 bases lying between them. Germline V lookup: CDR1 MNHNS, CDR2 SASEGT. The CDR3 nucleotides read TGTGCCAGCAGAGAGAAACAGGGAAACACCATATATTTT. This translates into CASREKQGNTIYF.

The rearrangement links TRBV2 to TRBJ1-2, with 7 positions matching TRBD1. V lost 4 bases and J lost 4; bases outside the gene matches: 6. Germline lookup yields CDR1 SNHLY and CDR2 FYNNEI. CDR3 length: 14 residues. CDR3 protein: CASSVGDRVYGYTF. CDR3 DNA: TGTGCCAGCAGTGTTGGTGACAGGGTCTATGGCTACACCTTC.

This clone showed up just a few times. The chain uses TRBV2 and TRBJ1-5; 7 bases agree with TRBD1. Germline CDR1 reads SNHLY; CDR2 reads FYNNEI. This CDR3 has 15 amino acids. The V segment lost 6 bases and the J segment 6 bases; nucleotides outside the gene matches: 11. DNA for the CDR3: TGTGCCAGCAGGGAGAGGCAGGGGGTCGGTCAGCCCCAGCATTTT. Translating gives CASRERQGVGQPQHF.

This sequence joins TRBV11-2 and TRBJ2-1; TRBD2 might be the D (5 bases). This CDR3 has 14 amino acids. Germline V lookup: CDR1 SGHAT, CDR2 FQNNGV. V was trimmed by 0 bases and J by 7 bases, leaving 10 bases between them. Written as DNA, the CDR3 is TGTGCCAGCAGCTTAGAGTGGGAGAGTAATGAGCAGTTCTTC. Its translation is CASSLEWESNEQFF.

The V gene is TRBV6-5, the J gene TRBJ2-6, with 8 nucleotides matching TRBD1. Trimming at V came to 6 bases and at J to 1 base, leaving 2 bases not matched to a gene. Germline CDR1 reads MNHEY; CDR2 reads SVGAGI. The CDR3 spans 15 residues. The CDR3 reads CASSRDRSGANVLTF. The CDR3 DNA reads TGTGCCAGCAGCCGGGACAGGTCTGGGGCCAACGTCCTGACTTTC.

V is TRBV5-6 and J is TRBJ1-4; tentatively, D is TRBD1 (5 bases). Per the germline V gene, CDR1 is SGHDT and CDR2 is YYEEEE. V was trimmed by 1 base and J by 2 bases, leaving 9 bases between them. The CDR3 covers 15 residues. CDR3 protein: CASSLLRGTNEKLFF. As DNA, the CDR3 is TGTGCCAGCAGCTTGTTGCGGGGGACTAATGAAAAACTGTTTTTT. The entire variable domain, with the rest obtained from reference TRBV5-6 and TRBJ1-4, is as follows: DAGVTQSPTHLIKTRGQQVTLRCSPKSGHDTVSWYQQALGQGPQFIFQYYEEEERQRGNFPDRFSGHQFPNYSSELNVNALLLGDSALYLCASSLLRGTNEKLFFGSGTQLSVL.

This chain uses TRBV6-6 with TRBJ2-7; 8 bases agree with TRBD1. Trimming removed 0 bases from V and 5 bases from J; junction bases left unmatched: 6. There are 15 residues in the CDR3. Germline V lookup: CDR1 MNHNY, CDR2 SVGAGI (reference sequence). The CDR3 reads CASSYSQGAYDEQYF. The CDR3 coding sequence is TGTGCCAGCAGTTACTCTCAGGGGGCTTACGACGAGCAGTACTTC.

This chain joins TRBV7-9 and TRBJ2-5; 8 bases are shared with TRBD2. CDR1 and CDR2 from the germline V gene are SEHNR and FQNEAQ (reference sequence). This CDR3 region has 14 residues. V was clipped by 4 bases and J by 5 bases; unmatched bases: 6. The DNA for the CDR3 is TGTGCCAGCAGCTCGAGCGGGAGTGAGGAGACCCAGTACTTC. It yields the protein CASSSSGSEETQYF.

The genes are TRBV15 and TRBJ2-6; TRBD2 matches at 7 bases. The CDR3 spans 18 residues. After removal of 0 bases from V and 0 bases from J, the junction contained 5 bases not matched to a gene. The germline V gene has CDR1 LNHNV and CDR2 YYDKDF (reference sequence). In DNA, the CDR3 is TGTGCCACCAGCAGAGATTTGGGGGGGAGCTCTGGGGCCAACGTCCTGACTTTC. It yields the protein CATSRDLGGSSGANVLTF. The full variable domain, completed using reference TRBV15 and TRBJ2-6, is DAMVIQNPRYQVTQFGKPVTLSCSQTLNHNVMYWYQQKSSQAPKLLFHYYDKDFNNEADTPDNFQSRRPNTSFCFLDIRSPGLGDTAMYLCATSRDLGGSSGANVLTFGAGSRLTVL.

The chain is built from TRBV6-6 and TRBJ2-1; D uncertain. Germline CDR1 reads MNHNY; CDR2 reads SVGAGI (reference sequence). CDR3 length: 16 amino acids. V was cut by 2 bases and J by 8 bases, with 19 bases left in between. Written as DNA, the CDR3 is TGTGCCAGCAGTTACGCAGTGGGTACCGCCGGAGATGAGCAGTTCTTC. Amino acids: CASSYAVGTAGDEQFF.

This chain links TRBV19 with TRBJ2-1; 7 bases are shared with TRBD2. J lost 2 bases, V lost 4 bases, and 8 bases had no gene match. The CDR3 runs 16 residues. Germline V gene data show CDR1 as LNHDA and CDR2 as SQIVND (reference sequence). In DNA form, the CDR3 reads TGTGCCAGTAGTACGGTTGCGGGAGAGGCCTACAATGAGCAGTTCTTC. It translates to CASSTVAGEAYNEQFF.

The rearrangement joins TRBV29-1 to TRBJ2-3; TRBD1 agrees at 7 bases. After removal of 4 bases from V and 1 base from J, the junction contained 11 bases not matched to a gene. Looked up from germline, CDR1 is SQVTM and CDR2 is ANQGSEA. The CDR3 has 16 amino acids. The chain's CDR3 is CSVGLQGQEGTDTQYF. In DNA, the CDR3 is TGCAGCGTTGGCCTACAGGGGCAGGAAGGCACAGATACGCAGTATTTT.